Below, 12 T cell receptor beta chains from the same sample are listed, as sequenced in a study of T cells in Graves' hyperthyroidism and ophthalmopathy. Researchers took RNA transcripts and amplified the TCR beta CDR3 regions from them. HTBI primers were the set used in a first-round RT-PCR of the TCR CDR3. TCRdb called the multiplex PCR reads again in MiXCR, with one record for every CDR3 protein. The sample includes 450,000 to 650,000 distinct CDR3 sequences, approximately 15% of them seen just once. The sample comprised blood. The origin of the receptors is a woman aged 18-29 years with Graves' ophthalmopathy.

This clonotype was detected ten times or more. The V gene is TRBV12-5, the J gene TRBJ2-7; 10 nucleotides align to TRBD2. J gave up 2 bases and V 4 bases, and 17 bases lay outside the gene matches. Per the germline V gene, CDR1 is LGHNT and CDR2 is FRNRAP. CDR3 length equals 19 residues. This chain's CDR3 is CASGSPPLTSGKHAYEQYF. The CDR3, as DNA: TGTGCTAGTGGTTCCCCTCCCCTAACTAGCGGGAAACACGCCTACGAGCAGTACTTC. Combining the CDR3 with reference TRBV12-5 and TRBJ2-7 gives the whole variable domain DARVTQTPRHKVTEMGQEVTMRCQPILGHNTVFWYRQTMMQGLELLAYFRNRAPLDDSGMPKDRFSAEMPDATLATLKIQPSEPRDSAVYFCASGSPPLTSGKHAYEQYFGPGTRLTVT.

This clonotype has a handful of counts. The gene calls are TRBV2 and TRBJ1-1; D gene unclear. The CDR3 covers 12 residues. V gave up 3 bases and J gave up 8 bases, with 10 bases separating them. In germline, CDR1 is SNHLY, CDR2 FYNNEI. CDR3 protein: CASSDVRKEAFF. CDR3 in DNA: TGTGCCAGCAGTGACGTCAGGAAAGAAGCTTTCTTT.

This clonotype was seen a handful of times. This sequence joins TRBV6-2 or TRBV6-3 and TRBJ1-2, with D unresolved. Trimming removed 2 bases at V and 6 bases at J, with 10 bases between. Per germline, CDR1 MNHEY and CDR2 SVGEGT. The CDR3 has 13 residues. The CDR3 DNA is TGTGCCAGCAGTTACGTGGAGGTCGATGGCTACACCTTC. Residues: CASSYVEVDGYTF.

This clonotype was found a few times. The V call is TRBV7-8, the J call TRBJ2-6; D possibly matches TRBD1 or TRBD2 (5 bases each). Germline-derived CDR1 and CDR2 are SGHVS and FQNEAQ. Trimming stripped 3 bases from V and 0 bases from J, with 21 bases between. The CDR3 runs to 20 residues. CDR3: CASSFPTRGSATSGANVLTF. CDR3 sequence (DNA): TGTGCCAGCAGCTTTCCCACCCGGGGCAGCGCTACCTCTGGGGCCAACGTCCTGACTTTC. Looking up the rest from reference TRBV7-8 and TRBJ2-6 gives the full variable domain: GAGVSQSPRYKVAKRGQDVALRCDPISGHVSLFWYQQALGQGPEFLTYFQNEAQLDKSGLPSDRFFAERPEGSVSTLKIQRTQQEDSAVYLCASSFPTRGSATSGANVLTFGAGSRLTVL.

There are many counts of this clonotype. The chain recombines TRBV7-2 with TRBJ2-1, with D uncertain. Germline CDR1 SGHTA, CDR2 FQGNSA. Trimming cost V 6 bases and J 7 bases, with 13 bases left between them. CDR3 size: 13 residues. CDR3 loop: CASRNPVRNEQFF. In DNA form, the CDR3 reads TGTGCCAGCAGAAACCCAGTTCGGAATGAGCAGTTCTTC.

Details on this clonotype: A much larger clone lies a single base off, so this may be a read error. The chain uses TRBV3-1 and TRBJ1-2, with TRBD1 as a possible D gene (6 bases). Looked up from germline, CDR1 is LGHDT and CDR2 is YNNKEL (reference sequence). Trimming took 2 bases from V and 6 from J, leaving 16 bases between them. This CDR3 comprises 15 residues. DNA of the CDR3: TGTGCCAGCAGCCAAATGCTGCAGGGGAACCATGGCTACACCTTC. Protein: CASSQMLQGNHGYTF.

In its sample, this clonotype was seen many times. The chain joins TRBV5-1 to TRBJ2-1; 11 bases align to TRBD2. This CDR3 spans 15 amino acids. The V gene end was trimmed by 4 bases and the J gene end by 7 bases; junction bases not matched to a gene: 7. Germline CDR1 SGHRS, CDR2 YFSETQ. The CDR3 coding sequence is TGCGCCAGCAGCCAACTAGCGGGAGTAGGAAATGAGCAGTTCTTC. It yields the protein CASSQLAGVGNEQFF.

The chain has TRBV11-2 and TRBJ2-2, with 9 positions matching TRBD2. The CDR3 length is 17 residues. Germline loops: CDR1 SGHAT, CDR2 FQNNGV. The V and J ends lost 1 base and 1 base, in that order; junction bases with no gene match: 4. CDR3: CASSLGYSGGNTGELFF. The CDR3 DNA reads TGTGCCAGCAGCTTAGGTTATAGCGGGGGGAACACCGGGGAGCTGTTTTTT.

Many counts were recorded for this clonotype. J is TRBJ2-5 and V is TRBV6-2 or TRBV6-3; 8 bases are shared with TRBD2. Unmatched junction bases numbered 10, after V lost 8 bases and J lost 2 bases. CDR1 and CDR2 (germline): MNHEY, SVGEGT. The CDR3 length is 15 residues. DNA for the CDR3: TGTGCCAGCCGTACCCTACTAGCGGAGCAAGAGACCCAGTACTTC. Its translation: CASRTLLAEQETQYF.

This clonotype was observed a handful of times. The chain joins TRBV14 to TRBJ2-1; D possibly matches TRBD1 or TRBD2 (5 bases each). Germline V gene lookup returns CDR1 SGHDN and CDR2 FVKESK. This CDR3 is 17 amino acids long. With 1 base removed from V and 2 bases from J, the gap between germline ends came to 15 bases. The CDR3 bases are TGTGCCAGCAGCCAAGTGTCATCCGGGACCCCCTACAATGAGCAGTTCTTC. Encoded protein: CASSQVSSGTPYNEQFF.

This rearrangement joins TRBV6-1 to TRBJ2-4; the match to TRBD2 covers 8 bases. The V segment lost 9 bases and the J segment 0 bases; nucleotides outside the gene matches: 22. The CDR3 spans 20 residues. Germline CDR1 MNHNS, CDR2 SASEGT. CDR3 sequence: CASGDGVGASGPLAKNIQYF. For the CDR3, the DNA is TGTGCCAGTGGGGACGGGGTCGGGGCTAGCGGGCCTCTAGCCAAAAACATTCAGTACTTC.

The V gene is TRBV5-6, the J gene TRBJ2-1, with D uncertain. This CDR3 spans 16 amino acids. Per germline, CDR1 SGHDT and CDR2 YYEEEE. V lost 0 bases and J lost 0, with 10 bases in between. As DNA, the CDR3 is TGTGCCAGCAGCTTGGAAGCGACGGGCTCCTACAATGAGCAGTTCTTC. Its translation: CASSLEATGSYNEQFF. Supplemented by reference TRBV5-6 and TRBJ2-1, the full variable domain reads DAGVTQSPTHLIKTRGQQVTLRCSPKSGHDTVSWYQQALGQGPQFIFQYYEEEERQRGNFPDRFSGHQFPNYSSELNVNALLLGDSALYLCASSLEATGSYNEQFFGPGTRLTVL.